This TCR beta chain was profiled in a study of control samples from healthy donors and cancer patients. Clones were sequenced by immunoSEQ multiplex PCR, and TCRdb holds only the in-frame ones, with some missing. The data contain about 110,000 clones, 83% of them singletons. CDR1 and CDR2 from the germline V gene are SEHNR and FQNEAQ (reference sequence). The junction had 14 bases not matched to a gene; V was cut back by 4 bases and J by 5 bases. The CDR3 is made up of 18 amino acids. The chain joins TRBV7-9 to TRBJ2-3, with 11 bases lining up with TRBD2. The sequenced sample was blood. This TCR was sampled from a woman in her fifties or sixties in good health. The CDR3 here is CASSSGELAGEFGDTQYF. The CDR3 region has the DNA TGTGCCAGCAGCTCGGGCGAACTAGCGGGAGAATTTGGAGATACGCAGTATTTT. Supplemented by reference TRBV7-9 and TRBJ2-3, the full variable domain reads DTGVSQNPRHKITKRGQNVTFRCDPISEHNRLYWYRQTLGQGPEFLTYFQNEAQLEKSRLLSDRFSAERPKGSFSTLEIQRTEQGDSAMYLCASSSGELAGEFGDTQYFGPGTRLTVL.